The 27 T cell receptor beta chains given below trace back to one sample, sequenced in a study of blood T cell repertoires in COVID-19. Measured with immunoSEQ multiplex PCR; TCRdb has only the in-frame clones, and not every one. The sample gives roughly 180,000 clones, around 82% of which show up once; 1% to 1.5% is in the top ten. Sequenced sample: peripheral blood. Every receptor here comes from a man aged 55 to 69 who had recovered from COVID-19.

This clone occurred a few times. This chain links TRBV6-5 with TRBJ1-4; D ambiguous. Trimming left V 6 bases short and J 0 bases short, with 11 bases between. This CDR3 is built from 15 residues. Germline V gene sequence: CDR1 MNHEY, CDR2 SVGAGI. CDR3 coding DNA: TGTGCCAGCAGCCTCGGGGTCACAACTAATGAAAAACTGTTTTTT. This codes for CASSLGVTTNEKLFF.

The rearrangement uses TRBV5-8 and TRBJ1-2; D remains unclear. In germline, CDR1 is SGHTS, CDR2 YDEGEE. Trimming pared 1 base from V and 0 bases from J, leaving 10 bases between. This CDR3 has 15 residues. Written as DNA, the CDR3 is TGTGCCAGCAGCTTGTATGGAGTAGCTAACTATGGCTACACCTTC. Its translation is CASSLYGVANYGYTF.

In this sample, this clone turned up once. The chain joins TRBV14 to TRBJ1-1; D may be TRBD1 (5 bases). This CDR3 has 12 amino acids. CDR1 is SGHDN and CDR2 is FVKESK in the germline V gene. Between the trimmed V and J ends, which lost 3 bases and 6 bases, there was a span of 8 bases. DNA of the CDR3: TGTGCCAGCAGCCATCAGGGTCCTGAAGCTTTCTTT. This codes for CASSHQGPEAFF.

V usage is TRBV14 and J usage is TRBJ1-4; TRBD1 might be the D (5 bases). The V and J ends lost 7 bases and 4 bases respectively, with 10 bases between them. CDR1 is SGHDN, CDR2 FVKESK, per germline. The CDR3 is 13 residues long. The CDR3 loop is CASTRALNEKLFF. DNA of the CDR3: TGTGCCAGCACCAGGGCACTTAATGAAAAACTGTTTTTT. The variable domain in full, completed from reference TRBV14 and TRBJ1-4, reads EAGVTQFPSHSVIEKGQTVTLRCDPISGHDNLYWYRRVMGKEIKFLLHFVKESKQDESGMPNNRFLAERTGGTYSTLKVQPAELEDSGVYFCASTRALNEKLFFGSGTQLSVL.

CDR3 amino acids: CASSLRGVGAISYNEQFF. The CDR3 DNA is TGTGCCAGCAGCTTACGTGGGGTGGGGGCAATCTCCTACAATGAGCAGTTCTTC. The gene calls are TRBV7-6 and TRBJ2-1; the D gene is possibly TRBD1 (6 bases). The germline gives CDR1 SGHVS, CDR2 FNYEAQ. This CDR3 has 18 residues. The V gene lost 2 bases and the J gene lost 0 bases, with 17 bases spanning the gap.

This chain links TRBV10-3 with TRBJ2-2; TRBD1 matches at 7 bases. CDR3 length: 15 residues. Germline-derived CDR1 and CDR2 are ENHRY and SYGVKD. With 6 bases clipped from V and 0 bases from J, the junction kept 4 bases outside the gene matches. The CDR3 reads CAIRGTASNTGELFF. In nucleotides, the CDR3 is TGTGCCATCAGGGGGACAGCCTCGAACACCGGGGAGCTGTTTTTT.

The rearrangement uses TRBV2 and TRBJ2-3; TRBD1 matches at 7 bases. The CDR3 runs to 14 residues. The germline V gene encodes CDR1 SNHLY and CDR2 FYNNEI. The junction had 5 bases not matched to a gene; V was cut back by 7 bases and J by 1 base. In DNA form, the CDR3 reads TGTGCCAGCAAAGACAGGGTAGGCACAGATACGCAGTATTTT. Translated: CASKDRVGTDTQYF.

This clone appeared a few times. This chain links TRBV19 with TRBJ1-3; D uncertain. Germline assignment: CDR1 LNHDA and CDR2 SQIVND (reference sequence). The V end was cut by 1 base, the J end by 4 bases, with 11 bases between. The CDR3 sequence is 15 residues long. CDR3 DNA: TGTGCCAGTAGTATAGGGGCCGACGGAGGAAACACCATATATTTT. Its translation: CASSIGADGGNTIYF.

The CDR3 spells CASSLPAGGVSGANVLTF. CDR3 in DNA: TGTGCCAGCAGCTTACCCGCAGGGGGCGTCTCTGGGGCCAACGTCCTGACTTTC. The J gene is TRBJ2-6, the V gene TRBV5-4; 8 bases agree with TRBD1. This CDR3 contains 18 residues. In germline, CDR1 is SGHNT, CDR2 YYREEE (reference sequence). V lost 2 bases to trimming and J lost 0 bases; unmatched junction nucleotides: 7.

Comment on this clone: Other DNA sequences in the sample encode the same CDR3. The gene calls are TRBV7-3 and TRBJ1-1, with unresolved D. From germline, CDR1 is SGHTA and CDR2 FQGTGA. Trimming pared 2 bases from V and 1 base from J, leaving 5 bases between. The length of the CDR3 is 13 residues. The CDR3 is CASSLQENTEAFF. The DNA of the CDR3 is TGTGCCAGCAGCTTACAGGAGAACACTGAAGCTTTCTTT.

The chain couples TRBV5-4 to TRBJ1-3; D is ambiguous. V lost 0 bases to trimming and J lost 4 bases, with 8 bases between them. The CDR3 extends over 14 amino acids. CDR1 and CDR2 (germline): SGHNT, YYREEE (reference sequence). CDR3 residues: CASSLAGAGNTIYF. DNA of the CDR3: TGTGCCAGCAGCTTGGCCGGAGCGGGAAACACCATATATTTT. Looking up the rest from reference TRBV5-4 and TRBJ1-3 gives the full variable domain: ETGVTQSPTHLIKTRGQQVTLRCSSQSGHNTVSWYQQALGQGPQFIFQYYREEENGRGNFPPRFSGLQFPNYSSELNVNALELDDSALYLCASSLAGAGNTIYFGEGSWLTVV.

Only one count was recorded for this clone. The chain couples TRBV5-6 to TRBJ1-2; TRBD1 matches at 10 bases. V lost 4 bases to trimming and J lost 8 bases; unmatched junction nucleotides: 20. The CDR3 consists of 18 residues. Per germline, CDR1 SGHDT and CDR2 YYEEEE. Here the CDR3 reads CASSHGRQGAPHLLGYTF. CDR3 bases: TGTGCCAGCAGCCATGGTAGACAGGGGGCGCCGCATCTGCTGGGCTACACCTTC.

This sequence joins TRBV7-8 and TRBJ2-3; no definite D call. This CDR3 spans 14 amino acids. The V end was cut by 1 base, the J end by 15 bases, with 20 bases between. Germline-derived CDR1 and CDR2 are SGHVS and FQNEAQ. CDR3: CASSLVISGTADYF. The DNA of the CDR3 is TGTGCCAGCAGCTTAGTTATTAGTGGTACAGCAGACTATTTT.

CDR3 residues: CASNDRAGYTF. In DNA form, the CDR3 reads TGTGCCAGCAACGACAGGGCTGGCTACACCTTC. The J gene is TRBJ1-2, the V gene TRBV6-5, with 7 bases identical to TRBD1. Germline V lookup: CDR1 MNHEY, CDR2 SVGAGI. This CDR3 region has 11 residues. V gave up 7 bases and J gave up 7 bases; unmatched junction bases: 3.

V usage is TRBV12-3 or TRBV12-4 and J usage is TRBJ2-7; 7 bases line up with TRBD2. With 1 base clipped from V and 4 bases from J, the junction kept 1 base outside the gene matches. The CDR3 is 13 residues long. This chain's CDR3 is CASSLGGGYEQYF. CDR3 bases: TGTGCCAGCAGTTTAGGGGGGGGGTACGAGCAGTACTTC.

The chain has TRBV5-1 and TRBJ2-5, with D possibly TRBD1 on 6 matching bases. The germline gives CDR1 SGHRS, CDR2 YFSETQ. The CDR3 spans 15 residues. V lost 4 bases to trimming and J lost 4 bases, with 17 bases between them. The CDR3 DNA reads as TGCGCCAGCAGCAAAGGGGGTCGAGATCGAGAGACCCAGTACTTC. Its translation: CASSKGGRDRETQYF.

This chain connects TRBV5-4 to TRBJ2-3; tentative D call: TRBD2 (7 bases). The CDR3 has 17 residues. CDR1 and CDR2 from the germline V gene are SGHNT and YYREEE (reference sequence). The germline V and J ends were trimmed by 2 bases and 2 bases, with 18 bases remaining between them. The CDR3 nucleotides read TGTGCCAGCAGCTTTGGGTCGGGGGGCTCCGCCACAGATACGCAGTATTTT. It is translated as CASSFGSGGSATDTQYF.

The chain links TRBV7-9 to TRBJ1-6, with TRBD1 matching 9 bases. The CDR3 runs to 16 residues. Germline assignment: CDR1 SEHNR and CDR2 FQNEAQ (reference sequence). J was trimmed by 5 bases and V by 2 bases; bases with no gene match: 4. The CDR3 DNA reads TGTGCCAGCAGCTTAACGACAGGGGGTGATAATTCACCCCTCCACTTT. Its protein is CASSLTTGGDNSPLHF. Supplemented by reference TRBV7-9 and TRBJ1-6, the full variable domain reads DTGVSQNPRHKITKRGQNVTFRCDPISEHNRLYWYRQTLGQGPEFLTYFQNEAQLEKSRLLSDRFSAERPKGSFSTLEIQRTEQGDSAMYLCASSLTTGGDNSPLHFGNGTRLTVT.

The chain uses TRBV6-2 or TRBV6-3 and TRBJ1-1; D not certain. This CDR3 spans 13 amino acids. The V end was cut by 0 bases, the J end by 8 bases, with 10 bases between. Germline CDR1 reads MNHEY; CDR2 reads SVGEGT. CDR3 loop: CASSYSTGSEAFF. The CDR3, as DNA: TGTGCCAGCAGTTACTCGACTGGGAGCGAAGCTTTCTTT.

The gene calls are TRBV9 and TRBJ1-1; the D is unclear. Trimming removed 0 bases from V and 7 bases from J, with 7 bases in between. The CDR3 spans 12 residues. Germline CDR1 SGDLS, CDR2 YYNGEE. CDR3 in DNA: TGTGCCAGCAGCGTAGTCCGAGGTGAAGCTTTCTTT. Protein sequence: CASSVVRGEAFF.

The genes are TRBV5-1 and TRBJ2-7; 11 bases line up with TRBD1. V lost 7 bases to trimming and J lost 5 bases; unmatched junction nucleotides: 8. This CDR3 has 14 amino acids. Per germline, CDR1 SGHRS and CDR2 YFSETQ. The CDR3 region has the DNA TGCGCCAGCTCAACCGGGACAGGGGGGAACGAGCAGTACTTC. Translated, it gives CASSTGTGGNEQYF.

This clone was picked up one time. Other DNA sequences from this sample encode an identical CDR3 as well. J is TRBJ2-6 and V is TRBV7-9; D is ambiguous. V was cut by 6 bases and J by 1 base, with 4 bases left in between. The CDR3 has 13 amino acids. The V gene's germline CDR1 is SEHNR and CDR2 FQNEAQ (reference sequence). The CDR3 coding sequence is TGTGCCAGCAGGCTATCTGGGGCCAACGTCCTGACTTTC. Its protein product is CASRLSGANVLTF.

The J gene is TRBJ1-1, the V gene TRBV5-1; TRBD1 might be the D (6 bases). CDR1 SGHRS and CDR2 YFSETQ come from the germline V gene. There are 15 residues in the CDR3. The V and J ends lost 0 bases and 3 bases respectively, with 12 bases between them. CDR3 nucleotide sequence: TGCGCCAGCAGCTTGGACGGGGGGCGAGACACTGAAGCTTTCTTT. Protein sequence: CASSLDGGRDTEAFF.

The chain recombines TRBV7-2 with TRBJ2-3, with unresolved D. CDR1 and CDR2 from the germline V gene are SGHTA and FQGNSA. The CDR3 is made up of 14 amino acids. V lost 2 bases and J 6 bases, leaving 12 bases between the germline ends. The DNA of the CDR3 is TGTGCCAGCAGCTTATCATACTGGGCGGATACGCAGTATTTT. It translates to CASSLSYWADTQYF.

The chain combines TRBV6-5 with TRBJ1-2; D is perhaps TRBD1 (6 bases). Trimming cost V 2 bases and J 5 bases, with 15 bases left between them. In germline, CDR1 is MNHEY, CDR2 SVGAGI. The CDR3 runs to 15 residues. This CDR3 is CASSYTNQGKYGYTF. The CDR3 region has the DNA TGTGCCAGCAGTTACACCAACCAGGGGAAATATGGCTACACCTTC.

This chain links TRBV27 with TRBJ1-4; D uncertain. The germline V and J ends were trimmed by 5 bases and 8 bases, with 12 bases remaining between them. In germline, CDR1 is MNHEY, CDR2 SMNVEV (reference sequence). The CDR3 totals 13 residues. The CDR3 is CASSEASGEKLFF. The CDR3 DNA follows: TGTGCCAGCAGTGAGGCCTCGGGGGAAAAACTGTTTTTT.

The V gene is TRBV27, the J gene TRBJ2-5, with TRBD1 as a possible D gene (7 bases). From germline, CDR1 is MNHEY and CDR2 SMNVEV (reference sequence). This CDR3 comprises 16 residues. V was cut by 5 bases and J by 1 base, with 17 bases left in between. CDR3 coding DNA: TGTGCCAGCAGTCCGATGGGCGGGACAGCCCAAGAGACCCAGTACTTC. It specifies CASSPMGGTAQETQYF.